The sequence of this T cell receptor (beta chain) was determined in a study of blood T cell repertoires in COVID-19 (dated by TCRdb to between 2020 and 2021). General notes on the study: Samples covering the acute and convalescent phases of COVID-19 were provided by collaborators in the United States, Italy and Spain. The repertoires were released in a freely available public database meant as a resource for research on the immune response to SARS-CoV-2. Where HLA class I and class II types were available, the types were taken from metadata supplied by the sample provider, not from assay-based typing. The material from the prospective study consisted of cDNA or gDNA derived from T cells, B-cell-depleted T cells, or PBMCs. The dataset comprised deeply sampled blood TCRbeta repertoires from subjects exposed to, actively infected with, or recovered from COVID-19. Samples came from the ongoing ImmuneRACE study (first 160 participants) plus 1,254 subjects from 6 global collaborators. A de-identified subject ID, COVID-19 status, age in years and sex were almost always included in the sample metadata. What the authors observed across the whole study: Clinical and demographic metadata were provided uncurated, with the amount varying by source and participant.

Whole blood was collected in K2EDTA tubes by collaborating institutions according to the institutions' own protocols. For TCRbeta analysis, collaborators shipped samples as frozen whole blood, isolated PBMCs, or DNA extracted from either of those sample types. V and J lose 3 bases and 4 bases, and a span of 19 bases separates them. The CDR3 holds 16 amino acids from the cysteine to the phenylalanine. Left in the record is the CDR3 DNA by itself, 48 bases read in frame from the first base. From the germline V gene, CDR1 is MNHNS and CDR2 is SASEGT. TCRbeta CDR3 regions were amplified from genomic DNA using the immunoSEQ Assay, a bias-controlled multiplex PCR. The published analysis was carried out like this. The number of nucleated cells in each sample was estimated by amplification of reference gene primers within the assay. Sequence reads were collapsed and filtered to measure the absolute abundance of every unique TCRbeta CDR3 rearrangement. For each sample, productive Simpson clonality was calculated by taking the square root of Simpson's diversity index across productive rearrangements. As stored in TCRdb, this immuneACCESS dataset retains in-frame rearrangements with V and J assigned. A fraction of the clones does not appear; measured against another copy, unresolved V genes explain less than half of the discrepancy, and the remainder lacks a known reason. That table is the source of V, J and clone size, and D and trimming were worked out from the DNA. The sample has over 200,000 clones on record, about 92% of them singletons. The top ten constitute approximately 1.2% of the sample.

As for this clone: Its antigen is unknown. No quality values exist for individual bases; no much larger clone is one base distant.

This TCR derives from a man younger than 45 with acute or convalescent COVID-19. The sequence links TRBV6-1 to TRBJ2-7; 6 matching bases give a weak D call of TRBD1. The sequenced sample was peripheral blood. The DNA is as follows: TGTGCCAGCAGTGATGGGACAACCAATCGACCTTACGAGCAGTACTTC. Its translation is CASSDGTTNRPYEQYF.